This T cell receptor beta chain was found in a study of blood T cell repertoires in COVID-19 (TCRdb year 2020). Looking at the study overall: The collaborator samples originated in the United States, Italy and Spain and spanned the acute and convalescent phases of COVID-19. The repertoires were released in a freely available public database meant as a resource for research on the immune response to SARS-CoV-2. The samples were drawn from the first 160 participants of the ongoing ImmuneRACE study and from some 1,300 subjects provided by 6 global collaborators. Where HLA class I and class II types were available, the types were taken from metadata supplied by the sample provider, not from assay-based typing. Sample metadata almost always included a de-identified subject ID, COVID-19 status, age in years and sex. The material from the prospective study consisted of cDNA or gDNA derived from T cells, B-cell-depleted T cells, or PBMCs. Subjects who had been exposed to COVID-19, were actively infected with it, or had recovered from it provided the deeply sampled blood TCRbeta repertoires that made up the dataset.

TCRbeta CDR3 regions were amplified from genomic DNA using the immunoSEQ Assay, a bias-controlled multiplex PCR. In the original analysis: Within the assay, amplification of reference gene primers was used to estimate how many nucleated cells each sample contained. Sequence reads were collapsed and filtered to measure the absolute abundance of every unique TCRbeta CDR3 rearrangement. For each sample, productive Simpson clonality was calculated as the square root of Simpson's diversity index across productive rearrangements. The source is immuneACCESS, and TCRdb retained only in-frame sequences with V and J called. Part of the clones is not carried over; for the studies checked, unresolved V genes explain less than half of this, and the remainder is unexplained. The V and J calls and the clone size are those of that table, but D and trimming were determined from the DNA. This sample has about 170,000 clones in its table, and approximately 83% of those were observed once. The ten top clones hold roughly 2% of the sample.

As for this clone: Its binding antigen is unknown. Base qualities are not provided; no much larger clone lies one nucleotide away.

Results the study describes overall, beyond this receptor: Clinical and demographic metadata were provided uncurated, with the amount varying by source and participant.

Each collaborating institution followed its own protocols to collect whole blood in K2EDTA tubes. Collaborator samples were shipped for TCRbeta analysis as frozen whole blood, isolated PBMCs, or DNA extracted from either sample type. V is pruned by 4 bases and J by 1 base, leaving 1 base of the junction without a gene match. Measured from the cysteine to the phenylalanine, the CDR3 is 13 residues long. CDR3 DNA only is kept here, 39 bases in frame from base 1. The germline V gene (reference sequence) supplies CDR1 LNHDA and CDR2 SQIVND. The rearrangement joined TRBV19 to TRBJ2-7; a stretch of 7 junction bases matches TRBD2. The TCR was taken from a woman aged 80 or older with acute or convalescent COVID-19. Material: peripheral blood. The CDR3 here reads CASSTGGSYEQYF. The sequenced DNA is TGTGCCAGTAGTACCGGGGGGTCCTACGAGCAGTACTTC. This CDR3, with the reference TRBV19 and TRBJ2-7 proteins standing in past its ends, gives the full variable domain DGGITQSPKYLFRKEGQNVTLSCEQNLNHDAMYWYRQDPGQGLRLIYYSQIVNDFQKGDIAEGYSVSREKKESFPLTVTSAQKNPTAFYLCASSTGGSYEQYFGPGTRLTVT.